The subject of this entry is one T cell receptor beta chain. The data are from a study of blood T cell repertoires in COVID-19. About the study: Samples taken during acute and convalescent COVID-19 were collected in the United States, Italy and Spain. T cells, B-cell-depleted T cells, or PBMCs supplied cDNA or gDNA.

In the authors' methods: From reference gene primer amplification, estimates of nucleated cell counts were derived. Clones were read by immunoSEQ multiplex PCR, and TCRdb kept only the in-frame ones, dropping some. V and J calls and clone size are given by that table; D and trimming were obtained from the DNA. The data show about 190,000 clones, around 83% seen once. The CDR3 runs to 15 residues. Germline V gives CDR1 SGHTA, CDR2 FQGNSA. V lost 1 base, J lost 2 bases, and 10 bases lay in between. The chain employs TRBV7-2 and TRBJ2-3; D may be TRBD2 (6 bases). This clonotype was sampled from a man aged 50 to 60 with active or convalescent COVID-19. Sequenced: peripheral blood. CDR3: CASSLGGTPTDTQYF. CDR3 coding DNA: TGTGCCAGCAGCTTAGGGGGGACTCCCACAGATACGCAGTATTTT.